The source of this T cell receptor (beta chain) is a study of cytomegalovirus exposure and HLA in healthy donors. Broader study findings: Among the CMV-associated chains, a few were confirmed in vitro as specific for CMV antigens.

In regard to this clone: Its antigen is unidentified.

The study ran its PCR with 60 Vbeta and 13 Jbeta primers. This table comes from immunoSEQ multiplex PCR, and its TCRdb copy is limited to in-frame clones, with some not included. The sample has 80,000 to 100,000 clones; the top ten hold 3.4%. CDR1 and CDR2 (germline): SGHAT, FQNNGV. Trimming cost V 10 bases and J 9 bases; bases outside gene matches: 11. CDR3 length: 14 amino acids. This TCR derives from a woman aged 30 to 39 in good health and CMV-seronegative. The sample consisted of PBMCs. The chain combines TRBV11-2 with TRBJ2-1; 11 nucleotides agree with TRBD2. The CDR3 region has the DNA TGTGCCATCTGGGGGCTAGCGGGAGGTGGTGAGCAGTTCTTC. Amino acids: CAIWGLAGGGEQFF.